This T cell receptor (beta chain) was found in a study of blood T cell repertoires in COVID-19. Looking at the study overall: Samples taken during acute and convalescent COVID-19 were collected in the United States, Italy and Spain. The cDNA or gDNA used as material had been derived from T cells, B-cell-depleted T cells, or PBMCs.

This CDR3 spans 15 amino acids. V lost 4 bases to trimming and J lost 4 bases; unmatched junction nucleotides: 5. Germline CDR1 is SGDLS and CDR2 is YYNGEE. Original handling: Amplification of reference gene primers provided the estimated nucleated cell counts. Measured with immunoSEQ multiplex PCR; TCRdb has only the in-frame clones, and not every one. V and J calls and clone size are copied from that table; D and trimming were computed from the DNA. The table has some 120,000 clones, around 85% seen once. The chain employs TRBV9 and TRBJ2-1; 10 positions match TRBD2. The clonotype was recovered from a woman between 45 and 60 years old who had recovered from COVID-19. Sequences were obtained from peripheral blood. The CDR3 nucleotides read TGTGCCAGCAGCCCAGGACTAGCGGCTTACAATGAGCAGTTCTTC. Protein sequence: CASSPGLAAYNEQFF.